Listed below are T cell receptor beta chains from one sample, sequenced in a study of memory CD4+ T cells and cytomegalovirus serostatus. Data came from immunoSEQ multiplex PCR; TCRdb stores just in-frame clones and leaves some out. The data show roughly 76,000 clones, roughly 78% seen once. Sequenced material: memory CD4+ T cells from blood. Receptor source: an adult in good health and CMV-seropositive. The CDR3 runs from the conserved cysteine through the conserved F or W. A D gene is named only where the DNA matches it firmly. Only part of the rows carry a size: once, few, many, or a class if the clone is expanded.

CDR3 protein: CASSFRGTPTRSYNQPQHF; CDR3 DNA: TGTGCCAGCAGTTTCCGCGGGACTCCTACGCGCTCCTACAATCAGCCCCAGCATTTT; V gene: TRBV28; D gene: -; clone size: -; J gene: TRBJ1-5
CDR3 protein: CATSAGDQRIFNGYTF; CDR3 DNA: TGTGCCACGTCGGCGGGAGACCAGAGAATTTTTAATGGCTACACCTTC; V gene: TRBV19; D gene: -; clone size: -; J gene: TRBJ1-2
CDR3 protein: CASSQADRGDDQPQHF; CDR3 DNA: TGTGCCAGCAGCCAAGCCGATAGGGGAGACGATCAGCCCCAGCATTTT; V gene: TRBV4-2; D gene: -; clone size: -; J gene: TRBJ1-5
CDR3 protein: CASSEGGGQGPFTEAFF; CDR3 DNA: TGTGCCAGCAGTGAGGGTGGAGGGCAGGGCCCTTTTACTGAAGCTTTCTTT; V gene: TRBV6-1; D gene: -; clone size: -; J gene: TRBJ1-1
CDR3 protein: CASSQRANTEAFF; CDR3 DNA: TGTGCCAGCAGCCAACGTGCGAACACTGAAGCTTTCTTT; V gene: TRBV7-2; D gene: -; clone size: -; J gene: TRBJ1-1
CDR3 protein: CASSSGPRDTQYF; CDR3 DNA: TGTGCCAGCAGCTCGGGACCCAGAGATACGCAGTATTTT; V gene: TRBV13; D gene: -; clone size: -; J gene: TRBJ2-3
CDR3 protein: CASSRAGPIGTDTQYF; CDR3 DNA: TGTGCCAGCAGCCGAGCAGGCCCAATAGGCACAGATACGCAGTATTTT; V gene: TRBV5-4; D gene: -; clone size: -; J gene: TRBJ2-3
CDR3 protein: CASSYSITQGARGYTF; CDR3 DNA: TGTGCCAGCAGTTACTCGATTACGCAGGGGGCTCGTGGCTACACCTTC; V gene: TRBV6-5; D gene: TRBD1; clone size: few; J gene: TRBJ1-2
CDR3 protein: CAIRDASENTADTQYF; CDR3 DNA: TGTGCCATCAGGGACGCCTCGGAAAATACGGCAGATACGCAGTATTTT; V gene: TRBV10-3; D gene: -; clone size: -; J gene: TRBJ2-3
CDR3 protein: CASNPRDSYGYTF; CDR3 DNA: TGTGCCAGTAACCCCCGGGACAGCTATGGCTACACCTTC; V gene: TRBV19; D gene: TRBD1; clone size: -; J gene: TRBJ1-2
CDR3 protein: CASSESRDRGTGELFF; CDR3 DNA: TGCGCCAGCAGTGAGTCGAGGGACAGGGGCACCGGGGAGCTGTTTTTT; V gene: TRBV10-2; D gene: TRBD1; clone size: -; J gene: TRBJ2-2
CDR3 protein: CAISESGGNTEAFF; CDR3 DNA: TGTGCCATCAGTGAGTCGGGGGGGAACACTGAAGCTTTCTTT; V gene: TRBV10-3; D gene: -; clone size: -; J gene: TRBJ1-1
CDR3 protein: CASSEGFYEQYF; CDR3 DNA: TGTGCCAGCAGTGAAGGGTTTTACGAGCAGTACTTC; V gene: TRBV6-1; D gene: -; clone size: -; J gene: TRBJ2-7
CDR3 protein: CASSSGQALTDTQYF; CDR3 DNA: TGTGCCAGCAGCTCGGGACAGGCGTTGACAGATACGCAGTATTTT; V gene: TRBV7-2; D gene: TRBD1; clone size: -; J gene: TRBJ2-3
CDR3 protein: CAWSGGPNEKLFF; CDR3 DNA: TGTGCCTGGAGCGGCGGGCCTAATGAAAAACTGTTTTTT; V gene: TRBV30; D gene: -; clone size: -; J gene: TRBJ1-4
CDR3 protein: CATSGGGTAYGYTF; CDR3 DNA: TGTGCCACCAGCGGGGGGGGGACGGCTTATGGCTACACCTTC; V gene: TRBV15; D gene: -; clone size: -; J gene: TRBJ1-2
CDR3 protein: CASSETTSLEETQYF; CDR3 DNA: TGTGCCAGCAGTGAAACAACTAGTCTTGAAGAGACCCAGTACTTC; V gene: TRBV2; D gene: -; clone size: once; J gene: TRBJ2-5
CDR3 protein: CASSLGGTYGYTF; CDR3 DNA: TGTGCCAGCAGCTTGGGGGGGACGTATGGCTACACCTTC; V gene: TRBV11-3; D gene: -; clone size: once; J gene: TRBJ1-2
CDR3 protein: CASSQQGDGYTF; CDR3 DNA: TGTGCCAGCAGTCAACAAGGAGATGGCTACACCTTC; V gene: TRBV11-3; D gene: -; clone size: -; J gene: TRBJ1-2
CDR3 protein: CSVQFRGQGRTEAFF; CDR3 DNA: TGCAGCGTTCAATTCAGGGGACAGGGCAGGACTGAAGCTTTCTTT; V gene: TRBV29-1; D gene: TRBD1; clone size: -; J gene: TRBJ1-1
CDR3 protein: CASSLSKGGIGETQYF; CDR3 DNA: TGTGCCAGCAGCTTAAGTAAGGGAGGGATTGGAGAGACCCAGTACTTC; V gene: TRBV11-3; D gene: TRBD2; clone size: -; J gene: TRBJ2-5
CDR3 protein: CASGLAVGTDTQYF; CDR3 DNA: TGTGCCAGCGGACTAGCCGTCGGCACAGATACGCAGTATTTT; V gene: TRBV7-9; D gene: TRBD2; clone size: -; J gene: TRBJ2-3
CDR3 protein: CASSSPPENTEAFF; CDR3 DNA: TGTGCCAGCAGCTCGCCGCCCGAGAACACTGAAGCTTTCTTT; V gene: TRBV7-9; D gene: -; clone size: -; J gene: TRBJ1-1
CDR3 protein: CASSPFRDTQYF; CDR3 DNA: TGTGCCAGCAGCCCATTCAGAGATACGCAGTATTTT; V gene: TRBV7-6; D gene: -; clone size: -; J gene: TRBJ2-3
CDR3 protein: CASSGYYSGNTIYF; CDR3 DNA: TGTGCCAGCAGTGGGTACTACTCTGGAAACACCATATATTTT; V gene: TRBV28; D gene: -; clone size: -; J gene: TRBJ1-3
CDR3 protein: CASSIGTSVRGEQYF; CDR3 DNA: TGTGCCAGTAGTATAGGGACGTCGGTGCGGGGCGAGCAGTACTTC; V gene: TRBV19; D gene: -; clone size: -; J gene: TRBJ2-7
CDR3 protein: CASSTGTGFHEQFF; CDR3 DNA: TGCGCCAGCAGCACCGGGACAGGGTTTCATGAGCAGTTCTTC; V gene: TRBV5-1; D gene: TRBD1; clone size: -; J gene: TRBJ2-1
CDR3 protein: CASSQGTGGGVRTGELFF; CDR3 DNA: TGCGCCAGCAGCCAAGGAACCGGGGGGGGAGTGCGAACCGGGGAGCTGTTTTTT; V gene: TRBV4-3; D gene: TRBD2; clone size: -; J gene: TRBJ2-2
CDR3 protein: CASSLALVTGYDGYTF; CDR3 DNA: TGTGCCAGCAGTTTAGCCCTCGTTACAGGCTATGATGGCTACACCTTC; V gene: TRBV28; D gene: -; clone size: -; J gene: TRBJ1-2
CDR3 protein: CASSTGSAEAFF; CDR3 DNA: TGTGCCAGTTCGACAGGGAGCGCTGAAGCTTTCTTT; V gene: TRBV28; D gene: TRBD1; clone size: -; J gene: TRBJ1-1
CDR3 protein: CASSYPSIANEKLFF; CDR3 DNA: TGTGCCAGCAGTTACCCCAGTATAGCTAATGAAAAACTGTTTTTT; V gene: TRBV6-6; D gene: -; clone size: -; J gene: TRBJ1-4
CDR3 protein: CASSLSRQAGTEAFF; CDR3 DNA: TGTGCCAGCAGCCTGAGTAGACAGGCGGGGACTGAAGCTTTCTTT; V gene: TRBV6-1; D gene: -; clone size: -; J gene: TRBJ1-1
CDR3 protein: CASSFPGGETQYF; CDR3 DNA: TGTGCCAGCAGCTTTCCTGGGGGGGAGACCCAGTACTTC; V gene: TRBV7-2; D gene: -; clone size: -; J gene: TRBJ2-5
CDR3 protein: CASSPWGQGARGSPLHF; CDR3 DNA: TGTGCCAGTAGTCCCTGGGGACAGGGGGCTAGGGGTTCACCCCTCCACTTT; V gene: TRBV19; D gene: TRBD1; clone size: -; J gene: TRBJ1-6
CDR3 protein: CARSLGSTEAFF; CDR3 DNA: TGTGCCAGGTCCTTGGGGAGTACTGAAGCTTTCTTT; V gene: TRBV2; D gene: -; clone size: once; J gene: TRBJ1-1
CDR3 protein: CASSFGASTDTQYF; CDR3 DNA: TGCGCCAGCAGCTTTGGGGCTAGCACAGATACGCAGTATTTT; V gene: TRBV5-1; D gene: -; clone size: -; J gene: TRBJ2-3
CDR3 protein: CASSPSQGTNEQYF; CDR3 DNA: TGTGCCAGTAGTCCCAGCCAGGGCACAAACGAGCAGTACTTC; V gene: TRBV19; D gene: -; clone size: -; J gene: TRBJ2-7
CDR3 protein: CASSWGGEGGNEQYF; CDR3 DNA: TGCGCCAGCAGCTGGGGGGGCGAAGGCGGGAACGAGCAGTACTTC; V gene: TRBV5-1; D gene: -; clone size: -; J gene: TRBJ2-7
CDR3 protein: CASSPEKGVHGYTF; CDR3 DNA: TGTGCCAGCAGTCCCGAGAAGGGGGTCCATGGCTACACCTTC; V gene: TRBV2; D gene: -; clone size: once; J gene: TRBJ1-2
CDR3 protein: CASSVSEKLFF; CDR3 DNA: TGTGCCAGCAGCGTTAGTGAAAAACTGTTTTTT; V gene: TRBV11-2; D gene: -; clone size: -; J gene: TRBJ1-4
CDR3 protein: CASDSLAGSSYNEQFF; CDR3 DNA: TGTGCCAGCGACTCGCTAGCGGGAAGTTCCTACAATGAGCAGTTCTTC; V gene: TRBV13; D gene: TRBD2; clone size: -; J gene: TRBJ2-1